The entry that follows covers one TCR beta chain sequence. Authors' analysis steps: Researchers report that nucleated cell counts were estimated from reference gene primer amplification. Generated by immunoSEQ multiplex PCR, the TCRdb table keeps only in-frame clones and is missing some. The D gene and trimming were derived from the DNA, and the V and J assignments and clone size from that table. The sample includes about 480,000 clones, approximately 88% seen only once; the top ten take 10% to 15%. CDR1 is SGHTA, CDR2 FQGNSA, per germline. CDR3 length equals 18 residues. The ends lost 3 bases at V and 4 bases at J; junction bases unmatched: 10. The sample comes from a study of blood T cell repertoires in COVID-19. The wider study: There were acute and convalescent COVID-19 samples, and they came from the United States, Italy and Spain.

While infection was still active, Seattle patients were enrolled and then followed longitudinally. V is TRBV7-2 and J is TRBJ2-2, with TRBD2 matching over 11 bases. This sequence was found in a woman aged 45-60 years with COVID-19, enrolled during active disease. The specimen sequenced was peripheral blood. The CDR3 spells CASSFDLAGGFTTGELFF. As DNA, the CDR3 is TGTGCCAGCAGCTTTGATCTAGCGGGGGGTTTTACCACCGGGGAGCTGTTTTTT.